The T cell receptor (beta chain) described here comes from a study of blood T cell repertoires in COVID-19. Study-wide context: Samples representing acute and convalescent COVID-19 were sourced from the United States, Italy and Spain. T cells, B-cell-depleted T cells, or PBMCs provided the cDNA or gDNA that served as material.

The CDR3 is 15 residues long. The V gene's germline CDR1 is SGHAT and CDR2 FQNNGV. The V and J ends lost 1 base and 3 bases respectively, with 12 bases between them. In the authors' workflow: The authors estimated nucleated cell counts from reference gene primer amplification. Method: immunoSEQ multiplex PCR; TCRdb's copy keeps in-frame clones and lacks some. That table gives V, J and clone size, and the DNA gave D and trimming. The table has under 250,000 clones, over 70% seen once. The chain has TRBV11-2 and TRBJ1-1; D is possibly TRBD1 (5 bases). The sample taken for sequencing was peripheral blood. This receptor was obtained from a woman in her forties or fifties with acute or convalescent COVID-19. In DNA, the CDR3 is TGTGCCAGCAGCTTAGCTCGGGGGTGGGACACTGAAGCTTTCTTT. It translates to CASSLARGWDTEAFF.